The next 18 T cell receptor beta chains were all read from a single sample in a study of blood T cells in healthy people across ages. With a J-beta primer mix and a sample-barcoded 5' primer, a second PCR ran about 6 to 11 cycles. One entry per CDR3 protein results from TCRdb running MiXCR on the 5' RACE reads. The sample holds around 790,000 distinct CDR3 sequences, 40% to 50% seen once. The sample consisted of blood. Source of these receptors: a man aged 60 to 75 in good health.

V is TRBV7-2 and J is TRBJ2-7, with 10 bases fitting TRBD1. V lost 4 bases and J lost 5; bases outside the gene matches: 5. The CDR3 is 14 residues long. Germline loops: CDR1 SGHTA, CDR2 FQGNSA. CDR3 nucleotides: TGTGCCAGCAGCTATTCCGGGACAGGGGACGAGCAGTACTTC. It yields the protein CASSYSGTGDEQYF.

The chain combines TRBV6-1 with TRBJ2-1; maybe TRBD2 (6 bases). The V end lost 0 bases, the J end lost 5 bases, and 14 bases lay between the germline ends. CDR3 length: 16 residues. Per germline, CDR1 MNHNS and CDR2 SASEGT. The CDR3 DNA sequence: TGTGCCAGCAGTGAAGCTGGGACTCTAAGGCACAATGAGCAGTTCTTC. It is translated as CASSEAGTLRHNEQFF.

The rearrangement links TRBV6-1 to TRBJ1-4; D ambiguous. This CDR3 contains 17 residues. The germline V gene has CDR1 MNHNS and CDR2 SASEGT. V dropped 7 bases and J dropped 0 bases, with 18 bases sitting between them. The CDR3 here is CASTPIVWAATNEKLFF. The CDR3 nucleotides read TGTGCCAGCACCCCTATTGTCTGGGCCGCAACTAATGAAAAACTGTTTTTT.

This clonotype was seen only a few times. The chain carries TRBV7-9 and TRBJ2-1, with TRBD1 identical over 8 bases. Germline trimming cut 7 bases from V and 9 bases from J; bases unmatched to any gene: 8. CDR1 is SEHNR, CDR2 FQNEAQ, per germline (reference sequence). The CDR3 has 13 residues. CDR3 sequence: CASTLSTGVEQFF. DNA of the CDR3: TGTGCCAGCACCCTCTCGACAGGGGTTGAGCAGTTCTTC.

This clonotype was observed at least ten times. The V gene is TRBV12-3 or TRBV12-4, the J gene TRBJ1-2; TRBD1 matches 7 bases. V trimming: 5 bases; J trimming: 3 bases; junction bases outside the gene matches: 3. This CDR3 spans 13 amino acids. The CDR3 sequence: CASSVQGDYGYTF. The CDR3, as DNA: TGTGCCAGCAGTGTCCAGGGGGACTATGGCTACACCTTC.

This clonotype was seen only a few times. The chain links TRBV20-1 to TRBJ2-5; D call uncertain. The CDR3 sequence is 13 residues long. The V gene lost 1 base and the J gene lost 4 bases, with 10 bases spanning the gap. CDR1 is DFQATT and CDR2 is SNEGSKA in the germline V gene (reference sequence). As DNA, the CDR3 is TGCAGTGCTAGAGTAGTAGCCCGAGAGACCCAGTACTTC. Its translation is CSARVVARETQYF.

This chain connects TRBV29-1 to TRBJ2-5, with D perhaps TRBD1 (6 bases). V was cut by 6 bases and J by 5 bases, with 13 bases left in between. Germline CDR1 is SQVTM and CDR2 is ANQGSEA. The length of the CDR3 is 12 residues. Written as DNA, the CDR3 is TGCAGCGTCTCCAGGGGATTGGAGACCCAGTACTTC. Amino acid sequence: CSVSRGLETQYF.

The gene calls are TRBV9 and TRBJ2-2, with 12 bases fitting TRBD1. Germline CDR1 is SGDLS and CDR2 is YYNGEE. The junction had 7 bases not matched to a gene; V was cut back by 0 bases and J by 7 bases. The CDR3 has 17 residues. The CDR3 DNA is TGTGCCAGCAGCGTAGCTACAGGGACAGGGGGCATCGGGGAGCTGTTTTTT. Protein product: CASSVATGTGGIGELFF.

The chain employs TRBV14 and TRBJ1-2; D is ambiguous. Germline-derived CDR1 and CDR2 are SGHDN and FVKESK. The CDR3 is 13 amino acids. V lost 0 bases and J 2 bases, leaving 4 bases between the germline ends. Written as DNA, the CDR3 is TGTGCCAGCAGCCAAGAACAGAACTATGGCTACACCTTC. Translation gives CASSQEQNYGYTF.

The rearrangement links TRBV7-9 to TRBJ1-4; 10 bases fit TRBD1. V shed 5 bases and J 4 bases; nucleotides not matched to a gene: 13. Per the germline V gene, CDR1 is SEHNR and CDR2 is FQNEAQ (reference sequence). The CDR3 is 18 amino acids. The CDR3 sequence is CASSPRGQGGRLNEKLFF. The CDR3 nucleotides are TGTGCCAGCAGCCCAAGAGGACAGGGGGGCCGCCTTAATGAAAAACTGTTTTTT. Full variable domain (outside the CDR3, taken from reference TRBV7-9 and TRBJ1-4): DTGVSQNPRHKITKRGQNVTFRCDPISEHNRLYWYRQTLGQGPEFLTYFQNEAQLEKSRLLSDRFSAERPKGSFSTLEIQRTEQGDSAMYLCASSPRGQGGRLNEKLFFGSGTQLSVL.

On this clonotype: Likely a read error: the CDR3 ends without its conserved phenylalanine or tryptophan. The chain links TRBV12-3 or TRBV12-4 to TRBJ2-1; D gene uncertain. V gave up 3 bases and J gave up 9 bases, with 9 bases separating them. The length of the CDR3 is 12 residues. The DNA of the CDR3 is TGTGCCAGCAGTTTTGAGTGGGGTGAGCAGTTCTTA. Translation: CASSFEWGEQFL.

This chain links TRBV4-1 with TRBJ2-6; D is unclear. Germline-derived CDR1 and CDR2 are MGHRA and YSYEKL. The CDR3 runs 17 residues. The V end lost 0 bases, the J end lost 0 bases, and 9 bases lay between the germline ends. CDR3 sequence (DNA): TGCGCCAGCAGCCAAGATCTTGCAAGCTCTGGGGCCAACGTCCTGACTTTC. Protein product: CASSQDLASSGANVLTF.

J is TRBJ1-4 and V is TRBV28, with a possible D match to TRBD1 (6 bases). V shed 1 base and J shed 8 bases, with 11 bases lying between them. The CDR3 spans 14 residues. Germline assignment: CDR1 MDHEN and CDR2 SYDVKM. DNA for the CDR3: TGTGCCAGCAGTTTATCAGGGGCGAGCGAAAAACTGTTTTTT. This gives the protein CASSLSGASEKLFF.

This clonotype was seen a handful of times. This chain's CDR3 is CAWSSTGSYNQPQHF. DNA of the CDR3: TGTGCCTGGAGTTCGACAGGGAGTTACAATCAGCCCCAGCATTTT. The chain employs TRBV30 and TRBJ1-5, with 7 bases aligning to TRBD1. V gave up 2 bases and J gave up 3 bases; unmatched junction bases: 7. The length of the CDR3 is 15 residues. CDR1 and CDR2 (germline): GTSNPN, SVGIG (reference sequence).

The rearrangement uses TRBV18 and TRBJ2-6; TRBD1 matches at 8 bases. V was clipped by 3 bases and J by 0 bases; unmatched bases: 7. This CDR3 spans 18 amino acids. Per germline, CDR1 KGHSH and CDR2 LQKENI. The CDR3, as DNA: TGTGCCAGCTCACCCGGACAGGGAATGGGCTCTGGGGCCAACGTCCTGACTTTC. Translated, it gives CASSPGQGMGSGANVLTF.

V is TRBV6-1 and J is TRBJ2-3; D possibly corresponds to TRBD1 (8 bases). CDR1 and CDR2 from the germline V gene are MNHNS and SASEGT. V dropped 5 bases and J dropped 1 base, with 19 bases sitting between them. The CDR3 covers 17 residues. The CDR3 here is CASSTHRGRVGTDTQYF. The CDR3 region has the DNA TGTGCCAGCAGTACCCACAGGGGGAGGGTGGGCACAGATACGCAGTATTTT.

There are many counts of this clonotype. CDR3 residues: CASSLDAAGWSYEQYF. The CDR3 DNA follows: TGTGCCAGCAGCTTAGATGCGGCAGGGTGGTCCTACGAGCAGTACTTC. The rearrangement joins TRBV7-2 to TRBJ2-7; possibly TRBD1 for D (5 bases). The CDR3 extends over 16 amino acids. Germline V gene lookup returns CDR1 SGHTA and CDR2 FQGNSA. The V end was cut by 1 base, the J end by 1 base, with 14 bases between.

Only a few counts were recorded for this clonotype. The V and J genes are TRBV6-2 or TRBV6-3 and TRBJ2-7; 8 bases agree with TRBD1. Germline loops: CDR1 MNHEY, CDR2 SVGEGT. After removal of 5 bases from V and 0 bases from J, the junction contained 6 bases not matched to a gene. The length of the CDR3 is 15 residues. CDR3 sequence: CASSTSGTGSYEQYF. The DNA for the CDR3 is TGTGCCAGCAGTACGTCCGGGACAGGCTCCTACGAGCAGTACTTC.